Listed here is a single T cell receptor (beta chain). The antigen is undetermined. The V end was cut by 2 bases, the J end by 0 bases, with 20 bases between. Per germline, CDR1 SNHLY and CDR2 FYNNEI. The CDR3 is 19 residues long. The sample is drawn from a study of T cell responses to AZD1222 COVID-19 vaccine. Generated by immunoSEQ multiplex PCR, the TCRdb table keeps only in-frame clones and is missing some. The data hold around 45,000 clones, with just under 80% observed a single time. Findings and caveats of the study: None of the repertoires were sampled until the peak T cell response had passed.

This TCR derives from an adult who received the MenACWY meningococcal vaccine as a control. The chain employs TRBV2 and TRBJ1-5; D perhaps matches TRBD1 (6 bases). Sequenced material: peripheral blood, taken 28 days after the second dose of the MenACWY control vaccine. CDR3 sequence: CASSEREGNGQLSNQPQHF. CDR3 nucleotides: TGTGCCAGCAGTGAACGCGAAGGTAATGGACAGCTTAGCAATCAGCCCCAGCATTTT. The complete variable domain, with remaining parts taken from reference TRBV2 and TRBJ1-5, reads EPEVTQTPSHQVTQMGQEVILRCVPISNHLYFYWYRQILGQKVEFLVSFYNNEISEKSEIFDDQFSVERPDGSNFTLKIRSTKLEDSAMYFCASSEREGNGQLSNQPQHFGDGTRLSIL.